This is a list of T cell receptor beta chains from one sample in a study of CD8+ T cells in alopecia areata. Sequenced by immunoSEQ multiplex PCR; TCRdb stores in-frame clones only, minus some. The sample consists of roughly 97,000 clones, roughly two fifths of them appearing once. Sequenced material: CD4+ T cells sorted from blood. Receptors originate from a human donor with alopecia areata. Both conserved end residues are part of each CDR3. The order of the fields is clone size, D gene, V gene, J gene, CDR3 DNA, CDR3 protein. A D gene is named only where the DNA matches it firmly. Where a row states a size, it is once, few, many or the class of an expanded clone; other rows omit it.

>few|NA|TRBV7-2|TRBJ2-5
TGTGCCAGCAGCCCATGGCACAGCAGAGGAGAGACCCAGTACTTC
CASSPWHSRGETQYF
>NA|NA|TRBV2|TRBJ1-5
TGTGCCAGCAGTGAACCCCGGGGAGGGGGAAATCAGCCCCAGCATTTT
CASSEPRGGGNQPQHF
>many|NA|TRBV7-2|TRBJ2-7
TGTGCCAGCAGCTTAGGCCACAGCTCCTACGAGCAGTACTTC
CASSLGHSSYEQYF
>NA|TRBD2|TRBV28|TRBJ2-7
TGTGCCAGCAGGAGCGGGAGGGCATACGAGCAGTACTTC
CASRSGRAYEQYF
>NA|NA|TRBV4-1|TRBJ2-2
TGCGCCAGCAGCCAAGATGTCTCCGGACCCGGGGAGCTGTTTTTT
CASSQDVSGPGELFF
>few|TRBD2|TRBV5-1|TRBJ2-7
TGCGCCAGCAGCTCCACTAGCGGACCCTACGAGCAGTACTTC
CASSSTSGPYEQYF
>few|NA|TRBV30|TRBJ2-4
TGTGCCTGGAGTGCCCCCGGACGGCCTGAACTTGGAAACATTCAGTACTTC
CAWSAPGRPELGNIQYF
>NA|TRBD1|TRBV29-1|TRBJ2-5
TGCAGCGTTGAAGAGACAGGGGTAGAGACCCAGTACTTC
CSVEETGVETQYF
>few|TRBD2|TRBV29-1|TRBJ2-1
TGCAGCGTTGAAGATTATATTGGACTAGCGGAGACGAGCTCCTACAATGAGCAGTTCTTC
CSVEDYIGLAETSSYNEQFF
>NA|NA|TRBV29-1|TRBJ2-6
TGCAGCGTCGAAAGGTCCGGCTCTGGGGCCAACGTCCTGACTTTC
CSVERSGSGANVLTF
>NA|NA|TRBV7-6|TRBJ2-1
TGTGCCAGCAGCTGGAAGTATGAGCAGTTCTTC
CASSWKYEQFF
>NA|NA|TRBV4-3|TRBJ2-2
TGCGCCAGCAGCCGGCAGGTGGGCACCGGGGAGCTGTTTTTT
CASSRQVGTGELFF
>once|NA|TRBV4-3|TRBJ1-2
TGCGCCAGCAGCCAGGATCAGGGGTACTATGGCTACACCTTC
CASSQDQGYYGYTF
>NA|TRBD2|TRBV4-2|TRBJ2-4
TGTGCCAGCAGCCAAGCCGGGACTAGCAATGGAAACATTCAGTACTTC
CASSQAGTSNGNIQYF
>NA|NA|TRBV5-1|TRBJ1-1
TGCGCCAGCAGCTTGATCGGGGGGCAGATGAACACTGAAGCTTTCTTT
CASSLIGGQMNTEAFF
>NA|NA|TRBV25-1|TRBJ2-4
TGTGCCAGCATATTACAGGTCCAAAACATTCAGTACTTC
CASILQVQNIQYF
>few|TRBD1|TRBV29-1|TRBJ1-2
TGCAGCGTAGGGACAGGCTACGATGGCTACACCTTC
CSVGTGYDGYTF
>NA|NA|TRBV19|TRBJ2-3
TGTGCCAGTAGTCCCCGAGGAGATACGCAGTATTTT
CASSPRGDTQYF
>NA|TRBD1|TRBV29-1|TRBJ2-7
TGCAGCGTTGAAGTCGGACAGGGCTACGAGCAGTACTTC
CSVEVGQGYEQYF
>few|NA|TRBV19|TRBJ2-7
TGTGCCAGTAGTATAAGGTGGATCAACTACGAGCAGTACTTC
CASSIRWINYEQYF
>few|NA|TRBV23-1|TRBJ2-1
TGCGCCAGCAGTCCGCCGCAGGGTGTATTTGAGAATGAGCAGTTCTTC
CASSPPQGVFENEQFF
>NA|TRBD2|TRBV29-1|TRBJ2-5
TGCAGCGTTGGACCGGGACTAGCGGGATATGAGACCCAGTACTTC
CSVGPGLAGYETQYF
>few|NA|TRBV19|TRBJ1-1
TGTGCCAGTAGTAGAAGTCGGGGGGCCTGGAACACTGAAGCTTTCTTT
CASSRSRGAWNTEAFF
>few|NA|TRBV7-2|TRBJ2-4
TGTGCCAGCAGCTCTAGGGAGGCGGCCAAAAACATTCAGTACTTC
CASSSREAAKNIQYF
>NA|NA|TRBV20-1|TRBJ2-5
TGCAGTGCTAGAGGGCAAGAGACCCAGTACTTC
CSARGQETQYF
>NA|NA|TRBV20-1|TRBJ2-1
TGCAGTGCCTACGAGGCCTATGAGCAGTTCTTC
CSAYEAYEQFF
>NA|NA|TRBV6-5|TRBJ2-5
TGTGCCAGCAGAAGGACCCGACAAGAGACCCAGTACTTC
CASRRTRQETQYF